This entry lists 10 T cell receptor beta chains sequenced from one sample in a study of naive CD8 T cells in extremely preterm neonates. The repertoire was sequenced with immunoSEQ multiplex PCR; TCRdb's copy has only in-frame clones and lacks some. Of roughly 6,800 clones listed, about 98% are singletons. The sample taken for sequencing was naive CD8+ T cells from blood. The source of these receptors is a human donor in good health.

This CDR3 reads CASSSTGSGNTIYF. The DNA of the CDR3 is TGCGCCAGCAGCTCCACAGGGTCTGGAAACACCATATATTTT. The J gene is TRBJ1-3, the V gene TRBV5-1, with D possibly matching TRBD1 (6 bases). The V and J ends lost 3 bases and 1 base respectively, with 8 bases between them. The CDR3 extends over 14 amino acids. Germline V CDR1 and CDR2: SGHRS, YFSETQ.

The rearrangement joins TRBV28 to TRBJ2-5; the match to TRBD1 covers 9 bases. The CDR3 spans 16 residues. Germline values: CDR1 MDHEN, CDR2 SYDVKM. Germline trimming cut 0 bases from V and 2 bases from J; bases unmatched to any gene: 4. CDR3 in DNA: TGTGCCAGCAGTTTATGGGGACAGGGCGATCAAGAGACCCAGTACTTC. Translated, it gives CASSLWGQGDQETQYF. Full variable domain (outside the CDR3, taken from reference TRBV28 and TRBJ2-5): DVKVTQSSRYLVKRTGEKVFLECVQDMDHENMFWYRQDPGLGLRLIYFSYDVKMKEKGDIPEGYSVSREKKERFSLILESASTNQTSMYLCASSLWGQGDQETQYFGPGTRLLVL.

In this sample, this clone turned up once. The same CDR3 can be traced to other DNA sequences in this sample. The chain joins TRBV6-6 to TRBJ1-2, with D possibly being TRBD1 (5 bases). The germline V and J ends were trimmed by 2 bases and 3 bases, with 16 bases remaining between them. Germline V gives CDR1 MNHNY, CDR2 SVGAGI (reference sequence). The CDR3 loop spans 16 amino acids. CDR3 amino acids: CASSYPIGQGDYGYTF. The CDR3 DNA reads as TGTGCCAGCAGTTACCCCATCGGGCAAGGGGACTATGGCTACACCTTC.

This clone was picked up one time. The CDR3 DNA follows: TGTGCCAGCAGCGGGGGGACAGGCGGCTACGAGCAGTACTTC. This translates into CASSGGTGGYEQYF. The V gene is TRBV9, the J gene TRBJ2-7; TRBD1 matches at 8 bases. CDR3 size: 14 residues. The germline gives CDR1 SGDLS, CDR2 YYNGEE. The trim removed 3 bases at V and 3 bases at J, leaving 5 bases unmatched.

The chain links TRBV7-6 to TRBJ1-1; TRBD1 matches at 10 bases. CDR3 size: 12 residues. V lost 8 bases and J lost 8; bases outside the gene matches: 5. CDR1 and CDR2 from the germline V gene are SGHVS and FNYEAQ. CDR3 sequence: CASGDRGREAFF. CDR3 DNA sequence: TGTGCCAGCGGGGACAGGGGACGGGAAGCTTTCTTT.

The chain couples TRBV9 to TRBJ2-5; 12 nucleotides line up with TRBD1. Near its end, the DNA agrees better with TRBJ2-7, so the J call may be wrong. This CDR3 contains 16 residues. The germline gives CDR1 SGDLS, CDR2 YYNGEE. The CDR3 loop is CASSVDLGQGAYEQYF. DNA for the CDR3: TGTGCCAGCAGCGTAGATTTGGGACAGGGGGCTTACGAGCAGTACTTC.

The CDR3 protein is CASSFGRGAVNEQFF. In nucleotides, the CDR3 is TGTGCCAGCAGCTTCGGGCGGGGGGCAGTAAATGAGCAGTTCTTC. V usage is TRBV11-1 and J usage is TRBJ2-1, with 8 positions matching TRBD2. Germline V gene data show CDR1 as SGHAT and CDR2 as FQDESV (reference sequence). With V trimmed by 3 bases and J by 7 bases, 8 bases remained unmatched. There are 15 residues in the CDR3.

This clone was counted once. The V call is TRBV12-5, the J call TRBJ2-2; perhaps TRBD1 as D (6 bases). Trimming cost V 2 bases and J 1 base, with 11 bases left between them. The CDR3 is 16 residues long. Germline assignment: CDR1 LGHNT and CDR2 FRNRAP. This CDR3 reads CASGLTRTENTGELFF. CDR3 bases: TGTGCTAGTGGTTTGACACGGACAGAGAACACCGGGGAGCTGTTTTTT.

This chain links TRBV7-8 with TRBJ1-5; D unresolved. Trimming shortened V by 2 bases and J by 5 bases, and 13 bases separated the two germline ends. This CDR3 is 15 amino acids long. Germline values: CDR1 SGHVS, CDR2 FQNEAQ. CDR3 coding DNA: TGTGCCAGCAGCTTATTACCGGAGGGCCATCAGCCCCAGCATTTT. Encoded protein: CASSLLPEGHQPQHF.

The rearrangement links TRBV7-3 to TRBJ2-1; 8 nucleotides align to TRBD2. V lost 2 bases, J lost 6 bases, and 6 bases stayed unmatched. This CDR3 has 15 residues. CDR1 SGHTA and CDR2 FQGTGA come from the germline V gene. The CDR3 protein is CASSLSGGAVNEQFF. The CDR3 DNA is TGTGCCAGCAGCTTATCCGGGGGGGCCGTCAATGAGCAGTTCTTC.